These 10 T cell receptor beta chains were sequenced from one sample in a study of post-analysis software for immune sequencing data. Unique molecular identifiers were carried by the TCR beta cDNA libraries. TCRdb re-called the PCR reads through MiXCR, storing one row per CDR3 protein. Among a few hundred thousand distinct CDR3 sequences, under 55% were seen once, and the ten largest hold 12%. Antigens of these TCRs are unknown. Broader study findings: Patients used four to six TRBV segments, including TRBV5-6, TRBV5-1 and TRBV20-1, more often than controls.

The sample consisted of blood. The source of these receptors is a girl aged 5-17 years with multiple sclerosis.

The gene calls are TRBV27 and TRBJ2-5; 11 positions agree with TRBD2. The DNA end is more similar to TRBJ2-7, so the J call may be wrong. The germline V gene encodes CDR1 MNHEY and CDR2 SMNVEV (reference sequence). This CDR3 has 14 residues. CDR3: CASSPRLAGNEQYF. CDR3 DNA sequence: TGTGCCAGCAGTCCCAGACTAGCGGGAAACGAGCAGTACTTC.

This clonotype was seen a few times. This chain connects TRBV7-2 to TRBJ2-7, with a weak D call TRBD1 (6 bases). This CDR3 has 16 residues. V was pared by 5 bases and J by 1 base, with 18 bases between. CDR1 SGHTA and CDR2 FQGNSA come from the germline V gene. The CDR3 spells CASSARGRDGSYEQYF. The CDR3 DNA follows: TGTGCCAGCAGCGCCAGGGGACGGGACGGGTCCTACGAGCAGTACTTC.

The chain uses TRBV25-1 and TRBJ1-2; D gene unclear. The length of the CDR3 is 12 residues. The germline V gene encodes CDR1 MGHDK and CDR2 SYGVNS. Trimming left V 4 bases short and J 13 bases short, with 16 bases between. CDR3 DNA: TGTGCCAGCAGTGCCAATCTGCACGGCCGCACCTTC. This gives the protein CASSANLHGRTF.

This rearrangement joins TRBV7-9 to TRBJ1-2; D ambiguous. The CDR3 loop spans 14 amino acids. Trimming took 7 bases from V and 5 from J, leaving 17 bases between them. CDR1 and CDR2 (germline): SEHNR, FQNEAQ (reference sequence). The CDR3 here is CASNWVTEGYGYTF. CDR3 DNA: TGTGCCAGCAACTGGGTTACCGAGGGATATGGCTACACCTTC.

This chain links TRBV12-3 or TRBV12-4 with TRBJ1-3; 7 positions agree with TRBD1. V shed 5 bases, J shed 0 bases, and the junction held 4 bases outside the gene matches. The CDR3 is made up of 15 amino acids. CDR3: CASSKGTASGNTIYF. CDR3 DNA: TGTGCCAGCAGTAAGGGGACAGCCTCTGGAAACACCATATATTTT.

There are a few counts of this clonotype. The V call is TRBV7-2, the J call TRBJ2-5; 7 nucleotides align to TRBD2. CDR1 SGHTA and CDR2 FQGNSA come from the germline V gene. The CDR3 runs 16 residues. The trim removed 3 bases at V and 5 bases at J, leaving 12 bases unmatched. CDR3 sequence (DNA): TGTGCCAGCAGCTTCCCCGGCGGGAGCATCGGGGAGACCCAGTACTTC. Its translation: CASSFPGGSIGETQYF.

This chain joins TRBV18 and TRBJ2-5; 8 bases line up with TRBD2. V lost 3 bases, J lost 1 base, and 7 bases stayed unmatched. Germline V lookup: CDR1 KGHSH, CDR2 LQKENI. The CDR3 runs to 16 residues. The DNA for the CDR3 is TGTGCCAGCTCACCCCTCACTACTAGCGGCCAAGAGACCCAGTACTTC. Amino acid sequence: CASSPLTTSGQETQYF.

The chain employs TRBV11-2 and TRBJ2-5; no clear D gene. V dropped 5 bases and J dropped 2 bases, with 9 bases sitting between them. CDR1 is SGHAT and CDR2 is FQNNGV in the germline V gene. The CDR3 has 13 residues. This CDR3 reads CASSPALQETQYF. CDR3 nucleotide sequence: TGTGCCAGCAGCCCAGCCCTACAAGAGACCCAGTACTTC.

This clonotype showed up just a few times. The gene calls are TRBV29-1 and TRBJ1-2, with 7 bases matching TRBD1. V lost 7 bases and J lost 2; bases outside the gene matches: 1. CDR3 length equals 11 residues. Germline CDR1 and CDR2: SQVTM and ANQGSEA. CDR3: CSGGQNYGYTF. DNA for the CDR3: TGCAGCGGGGGACAGAACTATGGCTACACCTTC.

The J gene is TRBJ2-7, the V gene TRBV15; D is undetermined. The CDR3 consists of 17 residues. In germline, CDR1 is LNHNV, CDR2 YYDKDF (reference sequence). V shed 0 bases and J shed 3 bases, with 18 bases lying between them. DNA of the CDR3: TGTGCCACCAGCAGAGAGGTAACAATGACTCCCTACTACGAGCAGTACTTC. Encoded protein: CATSREVTMTPYYEQYF.